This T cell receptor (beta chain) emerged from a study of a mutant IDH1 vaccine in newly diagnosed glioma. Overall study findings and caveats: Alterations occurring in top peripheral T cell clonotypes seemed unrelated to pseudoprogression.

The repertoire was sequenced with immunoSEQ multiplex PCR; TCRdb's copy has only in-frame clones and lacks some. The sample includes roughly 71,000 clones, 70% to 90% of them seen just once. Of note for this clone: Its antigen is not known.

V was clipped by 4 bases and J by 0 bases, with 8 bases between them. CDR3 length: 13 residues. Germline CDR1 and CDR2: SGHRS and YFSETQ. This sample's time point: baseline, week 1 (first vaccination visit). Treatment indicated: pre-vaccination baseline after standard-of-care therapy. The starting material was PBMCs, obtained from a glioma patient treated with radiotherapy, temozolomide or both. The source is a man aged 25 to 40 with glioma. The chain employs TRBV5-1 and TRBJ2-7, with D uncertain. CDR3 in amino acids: CASSLELSYEQYF. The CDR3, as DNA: TGCGCCAGCAGCCTAGAACTCTCCTACGAGCAGTACTTC.